This is a list of T cell receptor beta chains from one sample in a study of cytomegalovirus exposure and HLA in healthy donors. Assay: immunoSEQ multiplex PCR; the TCRdb copy retains only in-frame clones and omits some. The table shows about 190,000 clones, with about 77% occurring only once. The sequenced sample consisted of PBMCs. The receptors derive from a woman younger than 45 in good health and CMV-seropositive. Both conserved end residues are part of each CDR3. A D gene is named only where the DNA matches it firmly. Part of the rows lack a size; the others show once, few, many or a class for expanded clones.

NA,TRBV21-1,TRBJ1-5,once,CASSKGLGARQPQHF,TGTGCCAGCAGCAAAGGGCTCGGAGCCAGACAGCCCCAGCATTTT
TRBD2,TRBV9,TRBJ2-7,NA,CASSVGSSGVDEQYF,TGTGCCAGCAGCGTAGGGTCTAGCGGGGTCGACGAGCAGTACTTC
NA,TRBV11-2,TRBJ1-3,NA,CASSLDRFQGGTRNTIYF,TGTGCCAGCAGCTTAGATAGATTTCAGGGAGGAACCCGGAACACCATATATTTT
NA,TRBV7-3,TRBJ2-3,NA,CASSEGQGGDTQYF,TGTGCCAGCAGCGAAGGGCAGGGGGGCGATACGCAGTATTTT
NA,TRBV12-5,TRBJ2-2,NA,CASGLGSGAGELFF,TGTGCTAGTGGTTTGGGATCGGGGGCCGGGGAGCTGTTTTTT
NA,TRBV4-2,TRBJ1-2,NA,CASSLSGTNYGYTF,TGTGCCAGCAGCCTCTCCGGGACTAACTATGGCTACACCTTC
NA,TRBV9,TRBJ1-2,NA,CASSVTGSFIYTF,TGTGCCAGCAGCGTAACAGGGAGCTTCATCTACACCTTC
NA,TRBV7-3,TRBJ2-7,NA,CASSAGQGEQYF,TGTGCCAGCAGCGCCGGGCAGGGCGAGCAGTACTTC
NA,TRBV28,TRBJ2-5,NA,CASSLSTGETQYF,TGTGCCAGCAGTTTATCCACCGGAGAGACCCAGTACTTC
NA,TRBV28,TRBJ1-1,NA,CASRGLGQSTEAFF,TGTGCCAGCAGAGGCCTGGGGCAGAGCACTGAAGCTTTCTTT